The next 11 T cell receptor beta chains were all read from a single sample in a study of blood T cell repertoires in COVID-19. Clones were read by immunoSEQ multiplex PCR, and TCRdb kept only the in-frame ones, dropping some. The sample shows more than 95,000 clones, approximately 74% of them seen only once. Material: peripheral blood. These receptors all come from a man aged 55 to 70 with acute or convalescent COVID-19.

V is TRBV6-4 and J is TRBJ2-1; 13 positions agree with TRBD2. Germline V gives CDR1 MRHNA, CDR2 SNTAGT. The CDR3 runs to 14 residues. V lost 4 bases, J lost 11 bases, and 5 bases stayed unmatched. The CDR3 DNA reads TGTGCCAGCAGTGCGGGACTAGCGGGGCGGCAGCAGTTCTTC. Translating it yields CASSAGLAGRQQFF.

The chain uses TRBV24-1 and TRBJ2-3, with 14 bases aligning to TRBD2. This CDR3 contains 17 residues. The trim removed 8 bases at V and 2 bases at J, leaving 8 bases unmatched. Germline CDR1 is KGHDR and CDR2 is SFDVKD. Here the CDR3 reads CATKGTSGGLVTDTQYF. CDR3 in DNA: TGTGCCACCAAAGGGACTAGCGGGGGCCTGGTCACAGATACGCAGTATTTT.

This chain links TRBV3-1 (or the pseudogene TRBV3-2) with TRBJ1-2, with TRBD1 matching over 10 bases. There are 15 residues in the CDR3. Germline V CDR1 and CDR2: LGHDT, YNNKEL (reference sequence). Germline trimming cut 4 bases from V and 2 bases from J; bases unmatched to any gene: 4. The CDR3 is CASSPRGQGNYGYTF. CDR3 DNA: TGTGCCAGCAGCCCCCGGGGACAGGGGAACTATGGCTACACCTTC.

The chain is built from TRBV27 and TRBJ1-2, with D perhaps matching TRBD1 (6 bases). The V end lost 5 bases, the J end lost 4 bases, and 11 bases lay between the germline ends. In germline, CDR1 is MNHEY, CDR2 SMNVEV (reference sequence). This CDR3 has 13 residues. The CDR3 bases are TGTGCCAGCAGTGTACAGGGTCCCTATGGCTACACCTTC. Amino acids: CASSVQGPYGYTF.

The chain has TRBV7-9 and TRBJ2-3; D unresolved. V shed 0 bases and J shed 0 bases, with 4 bases lying between them. Germline V gives CDR1 SEHNR, CDR2 FQNEAQ (reference sequence). The CDR3 extends over 14 amino acids. The CDR3 loop reads CASSLAVSTDTQYF. Here the CDR3 DNA reads TGTGCCAGCAGCTTAGCCGTTAGCACAGATACGCAGTATTTT.

The genes are TRBV6-5 and TRBJ1-2, with TRBD1 matching 10 bases. Looked up from germline, CDR1 is MNHEY and CDR2 is SVGAGI. The V gene end was trimmed by 2 bases and the J gene end by 1 base; junction bases not matched to a gene: 1. This CDR3 comprises 15 residues. The CDR3 bases are TGTGCCAGCAGTTACCGGGACAGGGGTAACTATGGCTACACCTTC. This encodes CASSYRDRGNYGYTF.

This clone was picked up one time. J is TRBJ1-1 and V is TRBV3-1 (or the pseudogene TRBV3-2); D uncertain. Germline V gives CDR1 LGHDT, CDR2 YNNKEL (reference sequence). Trimming pared 4 bases from V and 1 base from J, leaving 10 bases between. CDR3 length equals 14 residues. Here the CDR3 reads CASSPYRQNTEAFF. The DNA for the CDR3 is TGTGCCAGCAGCCCCTATCGACAGAACACTGAAGCTTTCTTT.

V is TRBV18 and J is TRBJ2-2, with 9 bases that match TRBD2. With 3 bases clipped from V and 5 bases from J, the junction kept 7 bases outside the gene matches. This CDR3 has 16 residues. Germline loops: CDR1 KGHSH, CDR2 LQKENI. The CDR3 protein is CASSPSLAGSTGELFF. Written as DNA, the CDR3 is TGTGCCAGCTCACCTTCGCTAGCGGGAAGTACCGGGGAGCTGTTTTTT.

The gene calls are TRBV12-3 or TRBV12-4 and TRBJ1-2; the D is unclear. V dropped 6 bases and J dropped 5 bases, with 7 bases sitting between them. CDR3 size: 11 residues. The CDR3 sequence: CASSQQYGYTF. CDR3 bases: TGTGCCAGCAGCCAACAGTATGGCTACACCTTC.

The chain recombines TRBV19 with TRBJ2-2, with D possibly matching TRBD2 (5 bases). The ends were cut back, 2 bases at V and 3 bases at J, with 10 bases in the middle. CDR1 LNHDA and CDR2 SQIVND come from the germline V gene (reference sequence). The CDR3 extends over 15 amino acids. The CDR3 coding sequence is TGTGCCAGTAGTATACCCGGGGTGTACACCGGGGAGCTGTTTTTT. Translating gives CASSIPGVYTGELFF.

This clone has a single count. Other nucleotide sequences from this sample produce the same CDR3. The chain carries TRBV30 and TRBJ1-6; D uncertain. The CDR3 is 13 amino acids. Between the trimmed V and J ends, which lost 0 bases and 5 bases, there was a span of 5 bases. The germline gives CDR1 GTSNPN, CDR2 SVGIG (reference sequence). CDR3 loop: CAWSVADNSPLHF. Here the CDR3 DNA reads TGTGCCTGGAGTGTAGCCGATAATTCACCCCTCCACTTT.